This passage covers 25 T cell receptor beta chains from one sample sequenced in a study of OX40 agonist ivuxolimab in advanced cancers. Profiling relied on immunoSEQ multiplex PCR, and the TCRdb table lists in-frame clones only, not all of them. The sample consists of fewer than 25,000 clones, roughly 68% of them appearing once. The source was CD4+ or CD8+ T cells sorted from blood, collected in a trial of the OX40 agonist ivuxolimab. All receptors come from an adult with an advanced solid tumor such as melanoma, head and neck, liver or kidney cancer.

This chain uses TRBV28 with TRBJ2-5; 8 nucleotides align to TRBD2. Germline lookup yields CDR1 MDHEN and CDR2 SYDVKM. The J segment lost 3 bases and the V segment lost 2 bases, leaving 5 bases of the junction unmatched. This CDR3 has 15 residues. CDR3 sequence (DNA): TGTGCCAGCAGTTTAATGGCGGGAGGTGAAGAGACCCAGTACTTC. This translates into CASSLMAGGEETQYF.

The rearrangement joins TRBV6-5 to TRBJ2-1; possibly TRBD1 for D (5 bases). The length of the CDR3 is 15 residues. Germline V gives CDR1 MNHEY, CDR2 SVGAGI. Trimming removed 6 bases at V and 4 bases at J, with 16 bases between. This CDR3 reads CASRIRGSVYNEQFF. The CDR3 DNA is TGTGCCAGCAGAATTAGGGGCTCCGTGTACAATGAGCAGTTCTTC.

The chain combines TRBV4-2 with TRBJ1-2; no reliable D call. The CDR3 is 12 amino acids. V was clipped by 5 bases and J by 8 bases, with 12 bases between them. Germline V gives CDR1 LGHNA, CDR2 YNFKEQ. CDR3 region: CASSADLLGYTF. The CDR3 DNA follows: TGTGCCAGCAGCGCCGACTTGTTGGGCTACACCTTC.

The chain has TRBV2 and TRBJ2-1; no firm D call. In germline, CDR1 is SNHLY, CDR2 FYNNEI. With 3 bases removed from V and 2 bases from J, the gap between germline ends came to 5 bases. This CDR3 region has 13 residues. CDR3 sequence (DNA): TGTGCCAGCAGTGACCCTGCCTACAATGAGCAGTTCTTC. It codes for CASSDPAYNEQFF.

This chain connects TRBV27 to TRBJ2-1; 9 bases line up with TRBD2. This CDR3 has 15 amino acids. The V and J ends lost 3 bases and 4 bases, in that order; junction bases with no gene match: 4. The germline gives CDR1 MNHEY, CDR2 SMNVEV (reference sequence). The CDR3, as DNA: TGTGCCAGCAGTTTGATAGCGGGAGCTTACAATGAGCAGTTCTTC. It yields the protein CASSLIAGAYNEQFF.

CDR3 DNA: TGTGCCAGTAGTATAGATGGAGACAGGGAAGAGACCCAGTACTTC. It specifies CASSIDGDREETQYF. V is TRBV19 and J is TRBJ2-5, with 7 bases aligning to TRBD1. Germline V gives CDR1 LNHDA, CDR2 SQIVND (reference sequence). V lost 0 bases to trimming and J lost 3 bases; unmatched junction nucleotides: 4. The CDR3 has 15 residues.

The chain carries TRBV15 and TRBJ1-5; tentative D call: TRBD1 (6 bases). The CDR3 runs 15 residues. The germline V and J ends were trimmed by 8 bases and 0 bases, with 14 bases remaining between them. Germline CDR1 LNHNV, CDR2 YYDKDF (reference sequence). CDR3 DNA: TGTGCCACCCAACACAGGACAGATAGCAATCAGCCCCAGCATTTT. Protein sequence: CATQHRTDSNQPQHF.

V is TRBV11-2 and J is TRBJ2-7; D is uncertain. The CDR3 extends over 12 amino acids. CDR1 and CDR2 from the germline V gene are SGHAT and FQNNGV. V shed 1 base and J shed 4 bases, with 5 bases lying between them. The CDR3 DNA follows: TGTGCCAGCAGCTTAGGTTTTTACGAGCAGTACTTC. This gives the protein CASSLGFYEQYF. The entire variable domain, with the rest obtained from reference TRBV11-2 and TRBJ2-7, is as follows: EAGVAQSPRYKIIEKRQSVAFWCNPISGHATLYWYQQILGQGPKLLIQFQNNGVVDDSQLPKDRFSAERLKGVDSTLKIQPAKLEDSAVYLCASSLGFYEQYFGPGTRLTVT.

V is TRBV19 and J is TRBJ2-5, with 10 nucleotides matching TRBD1. V lost 5 bases to trimming and J lost 3 bases; unmatched junction nucleotides: 12. The CDR3 loop spans 17 amino acids. The V gene's germline CDR1 is LNHDA and CDR2 SQIVND (reference sequence). The CDR3 region has the DNA TGTGCCAGTAGTCCTGGGGGAGACAGGGGGCGTAAAGAGACCCAGTACTTC. Translated, it gives CASSPGGDRGRKETQYF.

This clone was seen a single time. The chain carries TRBV11-2 and TRBJ1-2; 7 positions match TRBD1. Germline V lookup: CDR1 SGHAT, CDR2 FQNNGV. After removal of 3 bases from V and 3 bases from J, the junction contained 7 bases not matched to a gene. This CDR3 region has 15 residues. CDR3 in DNA: TGTGCCAGCAGCTTGATCGGGACAGATTACTATGGCTACACCTTC. Translated, it gives CASSLIGTDYYGYTF.

The chain has TRBV11-2 and TRBJ2-3, with 11 bases identical to TRBD2. The CDR3 consists of 16 residues. CDR1 is SGHAT, CDR2 FQNNGV, per germline. Trimming cost V 6 bases and J 0 bases; bases outside gene matches: 5. The CDR3 region is CASSFTSGRSTDTQYF. In nucleotides, the CDR3 is TGTGCCAGCAGTTTCACTAGCGGGAGAAGCACAGATACGCAGTATTTT. The whole variable domain, filled in from reference TRBV11-2 and TRBJ2-3, reads EAGVAQSPRYKIIEKRQSVAFWCNPISGHATLYWYQQILGQGPKLLIQFQNNGVVDDSQLPKDRFSAERLKGVDSTLKIQPAKLEDSAVYLCASSFTSGRSTDTQYFGPGTRLTVL.

This clone has more than one count but fewer than ten. The rearrangement links TRBV15 to TRBJ2-1; perhaps D is TRBD1 or TRBD2 (5 bases each). V was trimmed by 6 bases and J by 8 bases, leaving 17 bases between them. CDR3 length equals 14 residues. Germline-derived CDR1 and CDR2 are LNHNV and YYDKDF (reference sequence). The CDR3 here is CATRQAGAPHEQFF. CDR3 sequence (DNA): TGTGCCACCAGACAGGCCGGGGCTCCCCATGAGCAGTTCTTC.

This clone was seen a single time. V usage is TRBV19 and J usage is TRBJ1-5; a possible D gene is TRBD1 (6 bases). Germline CDR1 reads LNHDA; CDR2 reads SQIVND (reference sequence). The V end was cut by 2 bases, the J end by 0 bases, with 14 bases between. CDR3 length: 17 residues. Written as DNA, the CDR3 is TGTGCCAGTAGTATATACTCAGGGGCATATAGCAATCAGCCCCAGCATTTT. It yields the protein CASSIYSGAYSNQPQHF.

The CDR3 DNA is TGTGCCAGCAGTCCCGTGGGGGTCTCTGGAAACACCATATATTTT. This sequence encodes CASSPVGVSGNTIYF. V and J are TRBV7-9 and TRBJ1-3; tentative D call: TRBD1 (5 bases). CDR3 length: 15 amino acids. Germline values: CDR1 SEHNR, CDR2 FQNEAQ (reference sequence). The ends were cut back, 6 bases at V and 0 bases at J, with 12 bases in the middle.

The chain employs TRBV10-2 and TRBJ1-5; D is undetermined. Trimming removed 0 bases at V and 5 bases at J, with 11 bases between. Germline V gene data show CDR1 as WSHSY and CDR2 as SAAADI. The CDR3 has 15 amino acids. The DNA of the CDR3 is TGCGCCAGCAGTGAGTCACGAGAGTTGGATCAGCCCCAGCATTTT. Its translation: CASSESRELDQPQHF.

This sequence joins TRBV6-1 and TRBJ1-5, with D maybe TRBD1 (5 bases). Trimming stripped 4 bases from V and 6 bases from J, with 13 bases between. The CDR3 has 14 residues. Germline loops: CDR1 MNHNS, CDR2 SASEGT. The CDR3 region has the DNA TGTGCCAGCAGTGCTCTGGGGCGAGGTCAGCCCCAGCATTTT. It specifies CASSALGRGQPQHF.

This chain uses TRBV28 with TRBJ2-5; TRBD2 matches 14 bases. CDR3 length equals 17 residues. V dropped 2 bases and J dropped 4; count of bases not matched to a gene: 6. Germline CDR1 and CDR2: MDHEN and SYDVKM. Here the CDR3 DNA reads TGTGCCAGCAGTTTACCGACTAGCGGGGGGGCATTAGAGACCCAGTACTTC. This codes for CASSLPTSGGALETQYF.

The rearrangement uses TRBV6-6 and TRBJ2-7; perhaps TRBD2 as D (6 bases). Germline CDR1 MNHNY, CDR2 SVGAGI (reference sequence). The CDR3 extends over 14 amino acids. V dropped 2 bases and J dropped 3 bases, with 11 bases sitting between them. This chain's CDR3 is CASSYGPGVYEQYF. The CDR3 DNA sequence: TGTGCCAGCAGTTACGGTCCGGGAGTCTACGAGCAGTACTTC.

V gene TRBV27 combines with J gene TRBJ1-5; unclear D gene. Germline V gene data show CDR1 as MNHEY and CDR2 as SMNVEV (reference sequence). The CDR3 is made up of 13 amino acids. V was clipped by 2 bases and J by 3 bases, with 5 bases between them. The CDR3 protein is CASSLGPNQPQHF. The CDR3 nucleotides read TGTGCCAGCAGTTTAGGGCCCAATCAGCCCCAGCATTTT.

This chain links TRBV6-4 with TRBJ2-3, with 7 bases matching TRBD1. This CDR3 comprises 14 residues. J gave up 4 bases and V 3 bases, and 4 bases lay outside the gene matches. The germline V gene has CDR1 MRHNA and CDR2 SNTAGT. The CDR3 DNA reads TGTGCCAGCAGTGAACGAGGGGGCGCAGATACGCAGTATTTT. It translates to CASSERGGADTQYF.

The CDR3 DNA follows: TGTGCCACCTCTATCCAAGCTAACTATGGCTACACCTTC. It specifies CATSIQANYGYTF. The rearrangement joins TRBV6-6 to TRBJ1-2; D is unclear. The CDR3 contains 13 residues. V was pared by 10 bases and J by 0 bases, with 12 bases between. The V gene's germline CDR1 is MNHNY and CDR2 SVGAGI (reference sequence).

The sample holds a few counts of this clone. This rearrangement joins TRBV4-1 to TRBJ2-3; D unclear. Trimming removed 0 bases at V and 5 bases at J, with 12 bases between. Germline CDR1 MGHRA, CDR2 YSYEKL. The CDR3 runs to 15 residues. Here the CDR3 reads CASSQEGLVGDTQYF. The CDR3 DNA is TGCGCCAGCAGCCAAGAAGGGCTAGTGGGAGATACGCAGTATTTT.

The chain links TRBV6-5 to TRBJ1-2, with D possibly TRBD1 on 6 matching bases. V lost 4 bases and J lost 4, with 7 bases in between. Germline values: CDR1 MNHEY, CDR2 SVGAGI. The CDR3 consists of 12 residues. The CDR3 sequence is CASSSGAYGYTF. In DNA form, the CDR3 reads TGTGCCAGCAGTTCGGGGGCCTATGGCTACACCTTC.

By sample share, this clone is large. The rearrangement links TRBV19 to TRBJ2-1; D ambiguous. The CDR3 length is 15 residues. Germline loops: CDR1 LNHDA, CDR2 SQIVND (reference sequence). Trimming removed 3 bases from V and 4 bases from J, with 13 bases in between. CDR3 amino acids: CASSIDTGSYNEQFF. The CDR3 DNA is TGTGCCAGTAGTATCGACACGGGTTCGTACAATGAGCAGTTCTTC.

The chain recombines TRBV6-6 with TRBJ1-2; D gene unclear. V gave up 5 bases and J gave up 0 bases, with 10 bases separating them. The CDR3 contains 14 residues. Germline CDR1 MNHNY, CDR2 SVGAGI (reference sequence). The DNA of the CDR3 is TGTGCCAGCAGTCCCCTAAGAGCTAACTATGGCTACACCTTC. Translating gives CASSPLRANYGYTF.